This section outlines one TCR beta chain sequence together with its context. The length of the CDR3 is 17 residues. Trimming removed 5 bases from V and 6 bases from J; junction bases left unmatched: 16. Germline CDR1 MDHEN, CDR2 SYDVKM. Sequenced by immunoSEQ multiplex PCR; TCRdb stores in-frame clones only, minus some. The data contain 50,000 to 65,000 clones, around nine tenths of them seen just once; the ten biggest clones take up around 5%. This sample is part of a study of blood T cell repertoires in COVID-19. About the research overall: The samples span acute and convalescent COVID-19 from the United States, Italy and Spain. Nucleic acid was either cDNA or gDNA, and it came from T cells, B-cell-depleted T cells, or PBMCs.

Sequenced material: peripheral blood. The rearrangement uses TRBV28 and TRBJ1-1; 9 bases are shared with TRBD1. The origin of this receptor is a man between 60 and 75 years old with acute or convalescent COVID-19. The DNA of the CDR3 is TGTGCCAGCAGTCCTCTCGTCCCGGGACAGGGAGCGGCTGAAGCTTTCTTT. The encoded protein is CASSPLVPGQGAAEAFF.